This TCR beta chain derives from a study of control samples from healthy donors and cancer patients. Sequenced by immunoSEQ multiplex PCR; TCRdb stores in-frame clones only, minus some. The data show about 120,000 clones, with around 88% seen just once and less than 3.5% held by the top ten. Germline values: CDR1 SNHLY, CDR2 FYNNEI. CDR3 size: 14 residues. The J segment lost 2 bases and the V segment lost 3 bases, leaving 3 bases of the junction unmatched. Specimen: blood. This TCR came from a man aged 40-50 years in good health. This chain joins TRBV2 and TRBJ1-1; 7 nucleotides line up with TRBD1. CDR3 in amino acids: CASSETGINTEAFF. The CDR3 bases are TGTGCCAGCAGTGAGACAGGGATAAACACTGAAGCTTTCTTT.